This T cell receptor beta chain was captured by sequencing in a study of T cell responses to AZD1222 COVID-19 vaccine. Findings and limits, study-wide: At baseline, just 6 or 7 AZD1222 recipients tested seropositive. An increase in Spike-specific TCR breadth and depth was observed after two AZD1222 doses. Within unmutated variant regions lay the reported targets of nearly half of spike-specific TCRs. Donors were chiefly white British, with a greater number of females, and clonal diversity was perhaps underestimated.

Regarding this clone: Its specificity is not known.

The length of the CDR3 is 13 residues. Deletions cut 0 bases from V and 4 bases from J, with 6 bases between. Germline V lookup: CDR1 ENHRY, CDR2 SYGVKD. Only in-frame clones appear in the TCRdb table, and some are missing; sequencing was by immunoSEQ multiplex PCR. The top ten clones hold 27% of a sample with 53,000 or so clones, about four fifths of them seen once. The TCR comes from an adult in good health. Sequenced material: peripheral blood, taken on day 0 of AZD1222 vaccination. This chain joins TRBV10-3 and TRBJ2-5, with D maybe TRBD2 (5 bases). The CDR3 loop reads CAISESEGETQYF. CDR3 sequence (DNA): TGTGCCATCAGTGAGTCCGAGGGAGAGACCCAGTACTTC.